This T cell receptor beta chain derives from a study of cytomegalovirus exposure and HLA in healthy donors. Broader study findings: In a later analysis, specific HLA alleles were associated with 15,000 to 20,000 TCR beta sequences at a 0.05 false discovery rate.

60 Vbeta and 13 Jbeta primers were used in PCR. Measured with immunoSEQ multiplex PCR; TCRdb has only the in-frame clones, and not every one. Among about 190,000 clones listed, roughly 87% were seen once. Looked up from germline, CDR1 is SQVTM and CDR2 is ANQGSEA. The CDR3 totals 14 residues. The junction had 4 bases not matched to a gene; V was cut back by 3 bases and J by 1 base. Although they were nominally healthy when sampled, donors likely had unrecorded immune exposures. This clone occurred a few times. Its target is not known. The chain carries TRBV29-1 and TRBJ2-5, with 8 nucleotides matching TRBD1. Sequencing used PBMCs. This sequence originates from a boy between 2 and 10 years old in good health and CMV-seronegative. The CDR3 loop reads CSVETGEVQETQYF. The CDR3 DNA follows: TGCAGCGTTGAGACAGGGGAGGTCCAAGAGACCCAGTACTTC.